Only one count was recorded for the clone carrying this T cell receptor beta chain. Antigen unknown. This record belongs to a study of CD8+ T cells in alopecia areata. The researchers isolated CD4+ and CD8+ T cells from PBMCs by sorting. The CDR3 is 14 residues long. Deletions cut 0 bases from V and 1 base from J, with 5 bases between. Germline loops: CDR1 LGHNA, CDR2 YNFKEQ. The authors extracted RNA and reverse transcribed it into cDNA as the sequencing template. Assay: immunoSEQ multiplex PCR; the TCRdb copy retains only in-frame clones and omits some. Of about 91,000 clones listed, around two fifths were seen once; the top ten hold 0.79%. General study findings and limits: Researchers report lesional scalp, most notably alopecia totalis/universalis, outstripped normal scalp in clonality.

This clonotype originated in a human donor with alopecia areata. Sequences were obtained from CD4+ T cells sorted from blood. The rearrangement uses TRBV4-2 and TRBJ2-3, with D uncertain. CDR3 loop: CASSQDHGTDTQYF. The CDR3 DNA reads TGTGCCAGCAGCCAAGATCATGGCACAGATACGCAGTATTTT.